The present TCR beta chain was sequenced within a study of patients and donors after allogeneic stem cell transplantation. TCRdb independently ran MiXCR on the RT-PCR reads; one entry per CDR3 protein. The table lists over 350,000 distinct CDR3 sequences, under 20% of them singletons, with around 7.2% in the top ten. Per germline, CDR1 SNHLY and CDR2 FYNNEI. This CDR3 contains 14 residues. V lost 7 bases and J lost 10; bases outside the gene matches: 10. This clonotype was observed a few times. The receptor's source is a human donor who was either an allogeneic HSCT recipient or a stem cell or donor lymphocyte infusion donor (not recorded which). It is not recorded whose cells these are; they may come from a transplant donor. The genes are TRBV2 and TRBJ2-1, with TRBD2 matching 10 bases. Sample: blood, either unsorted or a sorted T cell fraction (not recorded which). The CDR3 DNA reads TGTGCCAGCATCCTAGCGGGGGTTTCGGGGGAGCAGTTCTTC. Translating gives CASILAGVSGEQFF.